This T cell receptor (beta chain) was documented in a study of technical replicates of blood from several donors. This CDR3 contains 14 residues. Germline values: CDR1 MGHDK, CDR2 SYGVNS. Trimming removed 8 bases from V and 6 bases from J; junction bases left unmatched: 7. Generated by immunoSEQ multiplex PCR, the TCRdb table keeps only in-frame clones and is missing some. The sample shows just over 80,000 clones, roughly 96% of them seen only once. The TCR comes from a human donor in good health. This chain links TRBV25-1 with TRBJ2-7, with 13 nucleotides matching TRBD2. Sample: T cells isolated from PBMCs. The CDR3 loop is CASGTGLAGLEQYF. CDR3 DNA: TGTGCCAGCGGAACGGGACTAGCGGGGCTCGAGCAGTACTTC.